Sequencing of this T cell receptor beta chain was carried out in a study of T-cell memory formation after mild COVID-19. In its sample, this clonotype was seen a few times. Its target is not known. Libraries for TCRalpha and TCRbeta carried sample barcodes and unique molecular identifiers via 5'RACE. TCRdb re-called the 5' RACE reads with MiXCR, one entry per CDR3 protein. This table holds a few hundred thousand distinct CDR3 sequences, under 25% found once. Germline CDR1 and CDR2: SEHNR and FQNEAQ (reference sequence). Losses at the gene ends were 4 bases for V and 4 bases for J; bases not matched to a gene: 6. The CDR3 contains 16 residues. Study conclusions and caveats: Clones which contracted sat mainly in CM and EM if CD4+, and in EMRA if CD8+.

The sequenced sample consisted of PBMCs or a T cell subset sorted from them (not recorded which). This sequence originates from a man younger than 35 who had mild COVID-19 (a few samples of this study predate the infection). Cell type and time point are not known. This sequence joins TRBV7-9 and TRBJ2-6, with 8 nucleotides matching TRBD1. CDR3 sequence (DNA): TGTGCCAGCAGCTCCACAGGGGGATCCGGGGCCAACGTCCTGACTTTC. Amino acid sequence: CASSSTGGSGANVLTF.